This T cell receptor beta chain is from a study of cytomegalovirus exposure and HLA in healthy donors. Study observations and caveats: The study flagged approximately 180 TCR beta chains as cytomegalovirus-associated.

The PCR contained 60 Vbeta and 13 Jbeta primers. Using immunoSEQ multiplex PCR, the repertoire was profiled, and TCRdb retains in-frame clones only, with some absent. The data contain about 140,000 clones, 77% of them singletons. V dropped 2 bases and J dropped 3 bases, with 11 bases sitting between them. Germline CDR1 MNHEY, CDR2 SMNVEV (reference sequence). CDR3 size: 15 residues. As regards this clone: As yet, its antigen is unknown.

The sample was PBMCs. V usage is TRBV27 and J usage is TRBJ1-5, with D unclear. The clonotype was recovered from a female donor in good health and CMV-seronegative. CDR3 loop: CASSLRGRTNQPQHF. The CDR3 DNA reads TGTGCCAGCAGTTTACGGGGTAGGACCAATCAGCCCCAGCATTTT.